The source of this T cell receptor beta chain is a study of shared clonotypes between healthy human individuals. In the naive CD8 group, cells lacked CD45RO and were positively selected for CCR7, so terminally differentiated effector memory CD45RA+ cells were left out. The data were produced by immunoSEQ multiplex PCR, yet TCRdb's version contains in-frame clones alone and is incomplete. The table has about 2.1 million clones, around 95% seen once. The V end lost 2 bases, the J end lost 0 bases, and 10 bases lay between the germline ends. The CDR3 totals 16 residues. In germline, CDR1 is MDHEN, CDR2 SYDVKM.

The sample was naive CD8+ T cells from PBMCs. The V call is TRBV28, the J call TRBJ1-4; D is uncertain. The sequence came from a man aged 18 to 30 in good health. Some clones in this sample may be carry-over from other donors' samples. CDR3 bases: TGTGCCAGCAGTTTAGAGTCAGTGGCAACTAATGAAAAACTGTTTTTT. It is translated as CASSLESVATNEKLFF.